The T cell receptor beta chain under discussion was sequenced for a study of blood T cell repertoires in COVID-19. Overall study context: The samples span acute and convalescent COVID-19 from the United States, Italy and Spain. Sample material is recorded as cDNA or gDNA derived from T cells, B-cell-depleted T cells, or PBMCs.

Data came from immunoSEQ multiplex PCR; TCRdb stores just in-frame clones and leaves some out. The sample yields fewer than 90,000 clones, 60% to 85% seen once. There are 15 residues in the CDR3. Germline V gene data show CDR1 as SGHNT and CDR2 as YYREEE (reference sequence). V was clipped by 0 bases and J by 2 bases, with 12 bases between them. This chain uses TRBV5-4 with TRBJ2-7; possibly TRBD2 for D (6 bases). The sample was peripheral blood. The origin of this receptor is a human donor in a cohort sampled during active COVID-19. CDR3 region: CASSLEPTGAYEQYF. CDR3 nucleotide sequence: TGTGCCAGCAGCTTGGAGCCCACGGGGGCCTACGAGCAGTACTTC.